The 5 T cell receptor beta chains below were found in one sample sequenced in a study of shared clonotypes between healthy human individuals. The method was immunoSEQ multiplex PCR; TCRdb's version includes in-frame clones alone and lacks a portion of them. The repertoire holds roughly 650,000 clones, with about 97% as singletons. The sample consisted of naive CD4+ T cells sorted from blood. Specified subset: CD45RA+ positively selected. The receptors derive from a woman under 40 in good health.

The CDR3: CASSLRGRAGLDTQYF. The CDR3 nucleotides are TGTGCCAGCAGCTTACGCGGGAGGGCTGGGCTGGATACGCAGTATTTT. The genes are TRBV7-3 and TRBJ2-3; 9 nucleotides match TRBD2. Germline assignment: CDR1 SGHTA and CDR2 FQGTGA. Unmatched junction bases numbered 9, after V lost 2 bases and J lost 6 bases. This CDR3 comprises 16 residues.

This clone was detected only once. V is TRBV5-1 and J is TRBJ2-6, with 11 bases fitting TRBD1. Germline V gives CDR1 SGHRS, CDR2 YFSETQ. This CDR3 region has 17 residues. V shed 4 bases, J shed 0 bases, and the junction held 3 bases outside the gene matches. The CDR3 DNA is TGCGCCAGCAGCGGAGGGACAGGGGGCTCTGGGGCCAACGTCCTGACTTTC. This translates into CASSGGTGGSGANVLTF.

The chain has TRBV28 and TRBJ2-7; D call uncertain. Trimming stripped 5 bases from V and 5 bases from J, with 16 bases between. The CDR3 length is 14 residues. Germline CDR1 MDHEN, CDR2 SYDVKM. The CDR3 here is CASSRFGSGNEQYF. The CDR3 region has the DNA TGTGCCAGCAGTCGATTTGGAAGTGGGAACGAGCAGTACTTC. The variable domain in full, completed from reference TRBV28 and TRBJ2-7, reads DVKVTQSSRYLVKRTGEKVFLECVQDMDHENMFWYRQDPGLGLRLIYFSYDVKMKEKGDIPEGYSVSREKKERFSLILESASTNQTSMYLCASSRFGSGNEQYFGPGTRLTVT.

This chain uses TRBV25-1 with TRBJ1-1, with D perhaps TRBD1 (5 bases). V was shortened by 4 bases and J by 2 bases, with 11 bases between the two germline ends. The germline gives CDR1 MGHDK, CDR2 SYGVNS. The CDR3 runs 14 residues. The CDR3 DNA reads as TGTGCCAGCAGTGTTGGGGGACTTAACACTGAAGCTTTCTTT. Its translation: CASSVGGLNTEAFF.

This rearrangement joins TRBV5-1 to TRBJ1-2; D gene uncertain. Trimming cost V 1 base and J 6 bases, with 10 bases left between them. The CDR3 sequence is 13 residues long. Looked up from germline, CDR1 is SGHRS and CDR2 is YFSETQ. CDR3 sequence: CASSLRSDHGYTF. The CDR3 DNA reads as TGCGCCAGCAGCTTGCGCAGTGATCATGGCTACACCTTC. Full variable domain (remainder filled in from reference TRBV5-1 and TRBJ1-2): KAGVTQTPRYLIKTRGQQVTLSCSPISGHRSVSWYQQTPGQGLQFLFEYFSETQRNKGNFPGRFSGRQFSNSRSEMNVSTLELGDSALYLCASSLRSDHGYTFGSGTRLTVV.